This T cell receptor beta chain was documented in a study of neoadjuvant anti-PD-1 for oral cavity cancer. About the study: Non-progressing patients received a fourth nivolumab dose near day 43, then surgery on days 50-56. Study-wide results and caveats: After neoadjuvant nivolumab, PBMC T cell clonality was significantly higher in non-responders than responders.

The CDR3 contains 14 residues. Germline-derived CDR1 and CDR2 are SGHRS and YFSETQ. Trimming pared 7 bases from V and 4 bases from J, leaving 15 bases between. About this clone itself: Its antigen is as yet unknown.

Blood libraries mostly used about 0.5 ug genomic DNA, six replicates each. Assay used: immunoSEQ multiplex PCR; TCRdb lists only in-frame clones, some missing. The sample lists 5,500 to 8,500 clones, over 65% occurring once. The chain combines TRBV5-1 with TRBJ2-1; perhaps TRBD2 as D (7 bases). The sample was PBMCs, taken before nivolumab (anti-PD-1) treatment. The TCR was taken from a person between 40 and 80 years old with oral cavity squamous cell carcinoma. The CDR3, as DNA: TGCGCCAGCTGTCTGGGGGGGCAGTACAATGAGCAGTTCTTC. It specifies CASCLGGQYNEQFF.